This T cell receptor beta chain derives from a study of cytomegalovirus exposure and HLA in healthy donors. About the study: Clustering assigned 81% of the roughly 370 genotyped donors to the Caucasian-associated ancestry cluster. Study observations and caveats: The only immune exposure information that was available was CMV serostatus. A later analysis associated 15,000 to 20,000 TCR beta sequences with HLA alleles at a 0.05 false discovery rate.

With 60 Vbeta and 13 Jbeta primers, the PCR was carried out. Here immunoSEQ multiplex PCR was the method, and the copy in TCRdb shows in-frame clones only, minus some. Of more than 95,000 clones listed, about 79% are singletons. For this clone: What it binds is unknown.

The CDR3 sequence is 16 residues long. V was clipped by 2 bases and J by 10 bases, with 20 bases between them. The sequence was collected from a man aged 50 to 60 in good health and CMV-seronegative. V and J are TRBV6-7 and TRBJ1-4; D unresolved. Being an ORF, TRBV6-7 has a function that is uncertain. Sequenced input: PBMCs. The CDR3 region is CASSYRPIIARGKLFF. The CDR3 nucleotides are TGTGCCAGCAGTTACCGACCTATAATAGCCCGGGGAAAACTGTTTTTT.